The 10 T cell receptor beta chains reported below all come from one sample, sequenced in a study of T cell responses to AZD1222 COVID-19 vaccine. Only in-frame clones appear in the TCRdb table, and some are missing; sequencing was by immunoSEQ multiplex PCR. The table has about 130,000 clones, around 90% seen once; the top ten hold 1.9%. The input for sequencing was peripheral blood, taken on day 0 of AZD1222 vaccination. The receptors originated from an adult in good health.

This chain uses TRBV15 with TRBJ2-7; either TRBD1 or TRBD2 may supply D (5 bases each). V was clipped by 6 bases and J by 3 bases, with 15 bases between them. This CDR3 comprises 14 residues. The germline V gene encodes CDR1 LNHNV and CDR2 YYDKDF (reference sequence). The CDR3 sequence: CATRDGARHYEQYF. CDR3 nucleotide sequence: TGTGCCACCAGGGACGGGGCGAGACACTACGAGCAGTACTTC.

The chain uses TRBV7-3 and TRBJ1-1, with no clear D. Trimming shortened V by 3 bases and J by 2 bases, and 13 bases separated the two germline ends. Germline V gene data show CDR1 as SGHTA and CDR2 as FQGTGA. This CDR3 contains 15 residues. CDR3 protein: CASSFGPPGNTEAFF. The CDR3 nucleotides are TGTGCCAGCAGCTTCGGGCCCCCCGGAAACACTGAAGCTTTCTTT.

The J gene is TRBJ1-2, the V gene TRBV9; the D is unclear. The CDR3 contains 13 residues. The V gene lost 3 bases and the J gene lost 3 bases, with 9 bases spanning the gap. Germline CDR1 is SGDLS and CDR2 is YYNGEE. The CDR3 coding sequence is TGTGCCAGCAGCGACCGGGATGACTATGGCTACACCTTC. Residues: CASSDRDDYGYTF.

The V gene is TRBV7-9, the J gene TRBJ2-5; 10 nucleotides agree with TRBD1. Trimming cost V 4 bases and J 5 bases; bases outside gene matches: 16. Germline V CDR1 and CDR2: SEHNR, FQNEAQ (reference sequence). The CDR3 totals 18 residues. This chain's CDR3 is CASSSRSRDRGPRETQYF. The CDR3 nucleotides are TGTGCCAGCAGCTCCCGAAGCCGGGACAGGGGTCCGAGGGAGACCCAGTACTTC.

The rearrangement joins TRBV4-1 to TRBJ1-1, with D possibly matching TRBD1 (5 bases). Per germline, CDR1 MGHRA and CDR2 YSYEKL. Deletions cut 3 bases from V and 3 bases from J, with 14 bases between. The CDR3 totals 15 residues. In nucleotides, the CDR3 is TGCGCCAGCAGCCACTCGGGCCGGGGGGACACTGAAGCTTTCTTT. This translates into CASSHSGRGDTEAFF.

The chain links TRBV14 to TRBJ2-7; D unclear. Trimming took off 0 bases at V and 4 bases at J, with 13 bases between the two ends. The CDR3 sequence is 15 residues long. Germline V gene lookup returns CDR1 SGHDN and CDR2 FVKESK. The CDR3 loop reads CASSQDTTTTYEQYF. The CDR3 nucleotides are TGTGCCAGCAGCCAAGATACGACAACCACTTACGAGCAGTACTTC.

This clone has a single count. The chain recombines TRBV23-1 with TRBJ1-1; D is uncertain. TRBV23-1 is identified as an open reading frame with a role that is uncertain. The CDR3 length is 16 residues. The germline V and J ends were trimmed by 3 bases and 0 bases, with 14 bases remaining between them. CDR3 loop: CASSHSEKNLNTEAFF. CDR3 DNA: TGCGCCAGCAGTCACTCGGAAAAAAATTTGAACACTGAAGCTTTCTTT.

The gene calls are TRBV18 and TRBJ1-4; TRBD1 is a possible D gene (5 bases). CDR3 size: 16 residues. CDR1 is KGHSH and CDR2 is LQKENI in the germline V gene. The V end lost 3 bases, the J end lost 8 bases, and 19 bases lay between the germline ends. In nucleotides, the CDR3 is TGTGCCAGCTCACCTTTACGATCGGGGGTAGGCGAAAAACTGTTTTTT. Its translation: CASSPLRSGVGEKLFF.

This clone was recorded only once. The chain employs TRBV18 and TRBJ1-1; D is ambiguous. Germline V CDR1 and CDR2: KGHSH, LQKENI. The CDR3 totals 12 residues. V lost 3 bases, J lost 7 bases, and 9 bases lay in between. The DNA for the CDR3 is TGTGCCAGCTCACCTACAGTGGATGAAGCTTTCTTT. This gives the protein CASSPTVDEAFF.

The gene calls are TRBV7-9 and TRBJ1-5; D is perhaps TRBD1 (6 bases). In germline, CDR1 is SEHNR, CDR2 FQNEAQ (reference sequence). CDR3 length: 14 residues. Trimming cost V 5 bases and J 4 bases, with 12 bases left between them. This chain's CDR3 is CASSQQGGNQPQHF. In DNA form, the CDR3 reads TGTGCCAGCAGCCAACAGGGAGGGAATCAGCCCCAGCATTTT.